The 20 T cell receptor beta chains presented below share a single source sample, sequenced in a study of CD8 T cells in Susac syndrome (dated by TCRdb to 2018 to 2020). Preparation of the library involved the immunoSEQ multiplex PCR assay. RNA was extracted using the RNeasy kit, and about 0.5 to 1 microgram was reverse transcribed with random hexamers. TCRdb trimmed the raw reads at Q25, called clones with MiXCR and kept productive beta chains. Under each unique CDR3 protein, matching rows form one entry showing the most common genes and DNA. Here the sample has approximately 150,000 distinct CDR3 sequences; around 92% occur a single time. 0.065% to 0.1% of the sample belongs to the ten largest clones. Sequencing was done on a sample of CD4+ T cells from PBMCs. These receptors came from a human donor in good health.

This clonotype was recorded once. This rearrangement joins TRBV5-1 to TRBJ2-5; TRBD1 matches 7 bases. The germline CDR1 and CDR2 sequences are SGHRS and YFSETQ. Losses at the gene ends were 0 bases for V and 4 bases for J; bases not matched to a gene: 3. This CDR3 spans 14 amino acids. The CDR3 nucleotides read TGCGCCAGCAGCTTGGCGGACAGGCCAGAGACCCAGTACTTC. Amino acids: CASSLADRPETQYF.

The chain uses TRBV25-1 and TRBJ2-7, with D maybe TRBD1 (5 bases). The CDR3 runs to 15 residues. From germline, CDR1 is MGHDK and CDR2 SYGVNS. Trimming took off 1 base at V and 5 bases at J, with 15 bases between the two ends. The CDR3 reads CASSESGRVGNEQYF. The DNA of the CDR3 is TGTGCCAGCAGTGAATCGGGCAGGGTTGGCAACGAGCAGTACTTC.

This chain joins TRBV6-1 and TRBJ2-7, with D perhaps matching TRBD1 (6 bases). The V end lost 4 bases, the J end lost 5 bases, and 12 bases lay between the germline ends. The germline V gene has CDR1 MNHNS and CDR2 SASEGT. CDR3 length equals 13 residues. In nucleotides, the CDR3 is TGTGCCAGCAGTGTAACAGGGCGTCACGAGCAGTACTTC. Its protein product is CASSVTGRHEQYF.

The sample holds one count of this clonotype. V gene TRBV29-1 combines with J gene TRBJ2-6, with D tentatively TRBD1 (5 bases). CDR1 and CDR2 (germline): SQVTM, ANQGSEA. V was trimmed by 6 bases and J by 0 bases, leaving 15 bases between them. The CDR3 runs to 16 residues. The CDR3 bases are TGCAGCGTGCAGACGGACATTGACTCTGGGGCCAACGTCCTGACTTTC. Translating gives CSVQTDIDSGANVLTF. Full variable domain (missing parts from reference TRBV29-1 and TRBJ2-6): SAVISQKPSRDICQRGTSLTIQCQVDSQVTMMFWYRQQPGQSLTLIATANQGSEATYESGFVIDKFPISRPNLTFSTLTVSNMSPEDSSIYLCSVQTDIDSGANVLTFGAGSRLTVL.

The chain recombines TRBV2 with TRBJ1-1, with TRBD1 as a possible D gene (5 bases). V was shortened by 1 base and J by 4 bases, with 16 bases between the two germline ends. This CDR3 is built from 16 residues. Looked up from germline, CDR1 is SNHLY and CDR2 is FYNNEI. This chain's CDR3 is CASSEVPTGFSTEAFF. The CDR3 bases are TGTGCCAGCAGTGAAGTCCCCACAGGATTCAGCACTGAAGCTTTCTTT.

This sequence joins TRBV12-3 or TRBV12-4 and TRBJ2-2; no clear D. Trimming cost V 3 bases and J 2 bases, with 4 bases left between them. The CDR3 spans 13 residues. In DNA form, the CDR3 reads TGTGCCAGCAGTTTCTCCAACACCGGGGAGCTGTTTTTT. Its translation: CASSFSNTGELFF.

This chain joins TRBV3-1 and TRBJ1-2; D unresolved. The CDR3 is 13 amino acids. Germline CDR1 and CDR2: LGHDT and YNNKEL (reference sequence). Trimming took off 1 base at V and 2 bases at J, with 5 bases between the two ends. The CDR3 sequence is CASSQGQNYGYTF. In DNA, the CDR3 is TGTGCCAGCAGCCAAGGTCAGAACTATGGCTACACCTTC.

V gene TRBV7-9 combines with J gene TRBJ1-2; D is perhaps TRBD1 (6 bases). The ends were cut back, 5 bases at V and 8 bases at J, with 15 bases in the middle. The germline V gene has CDR1 SEHNR and CDR2 FQNEAQ (reference sequence). This CDR3 region has 13 residues. CDR3 nucleotide sequence: TGTGCCAGCAGCCTAGACCACAGGGCCGGCTACACCTTC. Translating gives CASSLDHRAGYTF. The full variable domain, its missing parts supplied by reference TRBV7-9 and TRBJ1-2, is DTGVSQNPRHKITKRGQNVTFRCDPISEHNRLYWYRQTLGQGPEFLTYFQNEAQLEKSRLLSDRFSAERPKGSFSTLEIQRTEQGDSAMYLCASSLDHRAGYTFGSGTRLTVV.

V is TRBV4-1 and J is TRBJ2-6; D call uncertain. The germline gives CDR1 MGHRA, CDR2 YSYEKL. The CDR3 consists of 19 residues. Trimming pared 3 bases from V and 0 bases from J, leaving 18 bases between. The CDR3 loop is CASSHGLFRASSGANVLTF. CDR3 nucleotide sequence: TGCGCCAGCAGCCACGGCCTATTTCGTGCAAGCTCTGGGGCCAACGTCCTGACTTTC.

The V gene is TRBV3-1, the J gene TRBJ1-5, with D perhaps matching TRBD1 (5 bases). The length of the CDR3 is 13 residues. V lost 11 bases, J lost 2 bases, and 13 bases lay in between. Germline V gene lookup returns CDR1 LGHDT and CDR2 YNNKEL (reference sequence). The CDR3 spells CAASRGGNQPQHF. As DNA, the CDR3 is TGTGCCGCGTCGCGGGGCGGCAATCAGCCCCAGCATTTT.

This chain uses TRBV25-1 with TRBJ2-3; D gene ambiguous. This CDR3 has 13 amino acids. V lost 4 bases and J lost 5, with 10 bases in between. Germline-derived CDR1 and CDR2 are MGHDK and SYGVNS. CDR3 sequence reads: CASSVRAGDTQYF. CDR3 nucleotides: TGTGCCAGCAGTGTTAGGGCCGGAGATACGCAGTATTTT.

This chain uses TRBV27 with TRBJ1-6, with D uncertain. Germline V CDR1 and CDR2: MNHEY, SMNVEV (reference sequence). The CDR3 runs to 17 residues. The V end lost 2 bases, the J end lost 0 bases, and 11 bases lay between the germline ends. CDR3 coding DNA: TGTGCCAGCAGTTTACGACCCCCGAGCTCCTATAATTCACCCCTCCACTTT. Amino acids: CASSLRPPSSYNSPLHF.

The genes are TRBV12-3 or TRBV12-4 and TRBJ2-7; D perhaps matches TRBD1 (6 bases). This CDR3 has 12 residues. V was trimmed by 6 bases and J by 8 bases, leaving 14 bases between them. In DNA, the CDR3 is TGTGCCAGCAGGCCCACAGGGTCCAAGCAGTACTTC. Translated, it gives CASRPTGSKQYF.

The chain joins TRBV6-6 to TRBJ2-5; TRBD1 aligns across 9 bases. The CDR3 extends over 16 amino acids. V shed 1 base, J shed 1 base, and the junction held 4 bases outside the gene matches. Germline CDR1 MNHNY, CDR2 SVGAGI (reference sequence). CDR3 amino acids: CASSYWGQGIQETQYF. CDR3 bases: TGTGCCAGCAGTTACTGGGGACAGGGAATCCAAGAGACCCAGTACTTC.

The J gene is TRBJ2-3, the V gene TRBV28, with D unresolved. Germline V lookup: CDR1 MDHEN, CDR2 SYDVKM. The V gene lost 8 bases and the J gene lost 7 bases, with 13 bases spanning the gap. This CDR3 has 12 residues. The CDR3 is CASLRTPHTQYF. In nucleotides, the CDR3 is TGTGCCAGCCTACGAACTCCTCATACGCAGTATTTT. The full variable domain, rest sourced from reference TRBV28 and TRBJ2-3, is DVKVTQSSRYLVKRTGEKVFLECVQDMDHENMFWYRQDPGLGLRLIYFSYDVKMKEKGDIPEGYSVSREKKERFSLILESASTNQTSMYLCASLRTPHTQYFGPGTRLTVL.

The chain carries TRBV7-8 and TRBJ2-5, with no clear D. Germline V gene data show CDR1 as SGHVS and CDR2 as FQNEAQ. Trimming removed 1 base from V and 5 bases from J, with 8 bases in between. This CDR3 comprises 13 residues. The CDR3: CASSLVSWETQYF. CDR3 coding DNA: TGTGCCAGCAGCTTAGTTAGTTGGGAGACCCAGTACTTC.

The genes are TRBV5-1 and TRBJ2-7; the D gene is possibly TRBD2 (6 bases). The CDR3 has 13 residues. Trimming left V 2 bases short and J 2 bases short, with 8 bases between. Germline assignment: CDR1 SGHRS and CDR2 YFSETQ. The CDR3 protein is CASSFGEAYEQYF. CDR3 in DNA: TGCGCCAGCAGCTTTGGGGAGGCCTACGAGCAGTACTTC.

The chain uses TRBV28 and TRBJ2-5, with 9 nucleotides matching TRBD1. CDR3 length: 15 amino acids. Trimming removed 7 bases from V and 5 bases from J; junction bases left unmatched: 11. CDR1 is MDHEN and CDR2 is SYDVKM in the germline V gene. The CDR3 sequence: CASKTPGQGGETQYF. For the CDR3, the DNA is TGTGCCAGCAAAACCCCGGGACAGGGAGGGGAGACCCAGTACTTC.

This chain connects TRBV6-5 to TRBJ2-2; D gene unclear. Trimming left V 0 bases short and J 5 bases short, with 7 bases between. The length of the CDR3 is 14 residues. From germline, CDR1 is MNHEY and CDR2 SVGAGI. CDR3 residues: CASSYSGGTGELFF. CDR3 sequence (DNA): TGTGCCAGCAGTTACTCGGGTGGGACCGGGGAGCTGTTTTTT.

This chain uses TRBV6-5 with TRBJ2-3; D gene unclear. Germline values: CDR1 MNHEY, CDR2 SVGAGI. Trimming left V 6 bases short and J 2 bases short, with 15 bases between. The CDR3 contains 15 residues. CDR3 residues: CASSHWEGNTDTQYF. As DNA, the CDR3 is TGTGCCAGCAGCCACTGGGAAGGGAACACAGATACGCAGTATTTT.